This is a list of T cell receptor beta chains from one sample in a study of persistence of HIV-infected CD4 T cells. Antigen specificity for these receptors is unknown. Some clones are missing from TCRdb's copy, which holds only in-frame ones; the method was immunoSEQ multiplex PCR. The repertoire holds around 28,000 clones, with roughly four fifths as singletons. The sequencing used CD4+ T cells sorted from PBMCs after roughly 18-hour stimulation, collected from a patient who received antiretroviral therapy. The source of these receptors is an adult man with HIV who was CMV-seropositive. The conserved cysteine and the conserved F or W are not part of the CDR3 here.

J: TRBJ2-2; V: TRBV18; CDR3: ASSRHGTKLGGELF
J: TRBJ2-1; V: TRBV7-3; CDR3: ASSSIDSPNEQF
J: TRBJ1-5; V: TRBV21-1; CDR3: ASSPGGLYQPQH
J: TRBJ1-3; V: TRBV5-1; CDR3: ASSIQGGSGNTIY
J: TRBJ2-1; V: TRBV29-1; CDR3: SVDRVNEQF
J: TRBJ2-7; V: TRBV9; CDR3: ASSSRQGGYEQY
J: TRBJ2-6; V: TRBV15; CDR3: ATSRGRLGSGANVLT
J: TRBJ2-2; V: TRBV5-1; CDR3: ASRLRTGQTGELF
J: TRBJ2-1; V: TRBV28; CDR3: ASSPSHLSSYNEQF
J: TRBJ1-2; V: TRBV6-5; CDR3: ASSPVGGPYGYT
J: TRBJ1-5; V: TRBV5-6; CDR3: ASSLRVGGYQPQH